The rows below give T cell receptor beta chains drawn from one sample of a study of OX40 agonist ivuxolimab in advanced cancers. Method: immunoSEQ multiplex PCR; TCRdb's copy keeps in-frame clones and lacks some. Among about 110,000 clones, around 90% were seen once, and the ten largest hold around 0.27%. Sequenced here: CD4+ or CD8+ T cells sorted from blood, sampled in a trial of the OX40 agonist ivuxolimab. Every receptor here comes from an adult with an advanced solid tumor such as melanoma, head and neck, liver or kidney cancer. CDR3s include the opening cysteine and the closing phenylalanine or tryptophan. Fields, in order: V gene, D gene, clone size, J gene, CDR3 DNA, CDR3 protein. The D gene is left open where the match is weak. Clone size is not always given. Where it is, it says once, few, many or a class for expanded clones.

TRBV19,-,-,TRBJ1-2,TGTGCCAGCCGGAGGGGAGCTAACTATGGCTACACCTTC,CASRRGANYGYTF
TRBV30,-,-,TRBJ1-1,TGTGCCTGGAGCGGGGTACCCACTGAAGCTTTCTTT,CAWSGVPTEAFF
TRBV5-4,TRBD2,-,TRBJ2-3,TGTGCCAGCAGCCCTGGACTAGCGGGGGGGCAAGCAGATACGCAGTATTTT,CASSPGLAGGQADTQYF
TRBV11-3,-,-,TRBJ2-1,TGTGCCAGCAGCTTGGGCGGAATATACAATGAGCAGTTCTTC,CASSLGGIYNEQFF
TRBV4-3,-,-,TRBJ1-5,TGCGCCAGCAGCCAAGTCCGGAGGGATCAGCCCCAGCATTTT,CASSQVRRDQPQHF
TRBV28,TRBD1,-,TRBJ1-1,TGTGCCAGCCCTACACGGACAGGGGAGAACACTGAAGCTTTCTTT,CASPTRTGENTEAFF
TRBV15,-,-,TRBJ1-4,TGTGCCACCAGCAGGGAAGGACAGAATGAAAAACTGTTTTTT,CATSREGQNEKLFF
TRBV7-2,TRBD2,-,TRBJ2-3,TGTGCCAGCAGCTTAGCGACGGGGGGGAGCACAGATACGCAGTATTTT,CASSLATGGSTDTQYF
TRBV9,-,-,TRBJ1-6,TGTGCCAGCAGCGTAATTGGCCATAATTCACCCCTCCACTTT,CASSVIGHNSPLHF
TRBV7-2,TRBD2,-,TRBJ2-5,TGTGCCAGCAGCTTAGAGCGCGGGAGCGGAGAGACCCAGTACTTC,CASSLERGSGETQYF
TRBV19,-,-,TRBJ1-3,TGTGCCAGCAAGGGGGGAGGCTCTGGAAACACCATATATTTT,CASKGGGSGNTIYF
TRBV7-2,-,-,TRBJ2-1,TGTGCCAGCAGCTTTAGCGGAAATGTTGTAAATGAGCAGTTCTTC,CASSFSGNVVNEQFF
TRBV19,-,few,TRBJ2-1,TGTGCCAGTAGTGTGGAGGTCGAGGACAATGAGCAGTTCTTC,CASSVEVEDNEQFF
TRBV5-4,TRBD2,-,TRBJ2-5,TGTGCCAGCAGCTTTCAGCGGGGGGTTGAGGAAGAGACCCAGTACTTC,CASSFQRGVEEETQYF
TRBV7-9,-,-,TRBJ1-5,TGTGCCAGCAGCCTATCAAGTGGAGGCAATCAGCCCCAGCATTTT,CASSLSSGGNQPQHF
TRBV30,-,-,TRBJ1-6,TGTGCCTGGAGTGTACCGGGGGGGAATTCACCCCTCCACTTT,CAWSVPGGNSPLHF
TRBV18,-,-,TRBJ1-6,TGTGCCAGCTCGGACAGACGGAATTCACCCCTCCACTTT,CASSDRRNSPLHF
TRBV11-1,-,-,TRBJ1-5,TGTGCCAGCAGCTTAGTAGAAGGGCAGTCCCATCAGCCCCAGCATTTT,CASSLVEGQSHQPQHF
TRBV15,-,-,TRBJ1-1,TGTGCCACCAGCAGAGAATCGACAGCCAACACTGAAGCTTTCTTT,CATSRESTANTEAFF
TRBV5-4,-,few,TRBJ1-2,TGTGCCAGCAGCCCCCAGGCGGGGGCCTATGGCTACACCTTC,CASSPQAGAYGYTF
TRBV28,-,-,TRBJ2-2,TGTGCCAGCAGTTTAGGGGCGGATTTTGGGGCGAACACCGGGGAGCTGTTTTTT,CASSLGADFGANTGELFF
TRBV6-5,-,-,TRBJ1-1,TGTGCCAGCTTTAGCAGTTGGGGGCTGGCCACTGAAGCTTTCTTT,CASFSSWGLATEAFF
TRBV7-9,TRBD1,-,TRBJ1-3,TGTGCCAGCAGCTTAGCCGGGACAGGGGGAGCCGGAAACACCATATATTTT,CASSLAGTGGAGNTIYF
TRBV14,-,-,TRBJ2-1,TGTGCCAGCAGCCAGGACAATGAGCAGTTCTTC,CASSQDNEQFF
TRBV25-1,-,once,TRBJ1-5,TGTGCCAGCGGACAGACCGGTAATCAGCCCCAGCATTTT,CASGQTGNQPQHF
TRBV18,TRBD1,-,TRBJ2-5,TGTGCCAGCTCACAGATTGTGGGACAGGGTCCAGAGACCCAGTACTTC,CASSQIVGQGPETQYF
TRBV6-6,-,-,TRBJ2-7,TGTGCCAGCAGTTATTCGTCGGTGCTTTTCTACGAGCAGTACTTC,CASSYSSVLFYEQYF
TRBV9,-,-,TRBJ2-1,TGTGCCAGCAGCGTAGAGGGCGGAAGGAGCTCCTACAATGAGCAGTTCTTC,CASSVEGGRSSYNEQFF
TRBV21-1,-,once,TRBJ1-1,TGTGCCAGCAGTTACAGGAGAACGAACACTGAAGCTTTCTTT,CASSYRRTNTEAFF
TRBV28,-,-,TRBJ2-1,TGTGCCAGCAGTTTTCCCCGACAGGCCAAGAGCTCCTACAATGAGCAGTTCTTC,CASSFPRQAKSSYNEQFF
TRBV5-1,-,-,TRBJ1-6,TGCGCCAGCATGGGGGGGCAGGGGTTGAACTCACCCCTCCACTTT,CASMGGQGLNSPLHF
TRBV30,-,-,TRBJ1-5,TGTGCCTGGAGTCTCTCGGTACCAGGGAGGCAGCCCCAGCATTTT,CAWSLSVPGRQPQHF
TRBV6-1,TRBD1,-,TRBJ1-2,TGTGCCAGCAGCAGGACAGGAAGAGGTGGCTACACCTTC,CASSRTGRGGYTF
TRBV28,-,-,TRBJ1-5,TGTGCCAGCAGTCGAGAGATAGGGGGACAGCCCCAGCATTTT,CASSREIGGQPQHF
TRBV7-2,-,once,TRBJ2-1,TGTGCCACGGTTACCTTTAGGAGTTCGCCTTACAATGAGCAGTTCTTC,CATVTFRSSPYNEQFF
TRBV30,-,-,TRBJ1-1,TGTGCCGGAAAACAGGGAACGTATCGTGGAGCTTTCTTT,CAGKQGTYRGAFF
TRBV11-2,TRBD1,-,TRBJ2-5,TGTGCCAGCAGCTTAGGCCAGGGACAGGAGACCCAGTACTTC,CASSLGQGQETQYF
TRBV7-9,-,-,TRBJ1-6,TGTGCCAGCAGCTTAGGGGTACAGGGAGGCTATAATTCACCCCTCCACTTT,CASSLGVQGGYNSPLHF
TRBV4-3,-,-,TRBJ1-6,TGCGCCAGCAGCCTCAGGGCGGGGGAGAATAATTCACCCCTCCACTTT,CASSLRAGENNSPLHF
TRBV5-8,-,-,TRBJ1-2,TGTGCCAGCAGCTTGCGAGAAGGCTATGGCTACACCTTC,CASSLREGYGYTF
TRBV7-9,-,-,TRBJ2-3,TGTGCCAGCAGGGATACAGGGACAGATACGCAGTATTTT,CASRDTGTDTQYF
TRBV7-6,-,-,TRBJ1-1,TGTGCCAGCAGCTCACAGGGTAACACTGAAGCTTTCTTT,CASSSQGNTEAFF
TRBV28,TRBD1,once,TRBJ1-2,TGTGCCAGCAGTACCCCCGACAGGGCCATTAACTATGGCTACACCTTC,CASSTPDRAINYGYTF
TRBV15,-,-,TRBJ1-2,TGTGCCACCAGCAGAGTCGGGATTTATGGCTACACCTTC,CATSRVGIYGYTF
TRBV12-5,TRBD1,-,TRBJ1-3,TGTGCTAGTGGTTTGGAGACAGGGCCTCCCGGAAACACCATATATTTT,CASGLETGPPGNTIYF
TRBV6-1,TRBD2,-,TRBJ2-2,TGTGCCAGCAGTGAATGGGGGAGGGCCGCCGGGGAGCTGTTTTTT,CASSEWGRAAGELFF
TRBV7-9,TRBD2,-,TRBJ2-5,TGTGCCAGCAGCCAGACTAGCGGGGGTTCGCAAGAGACCCAGTACTTC,CASSQTSGGSQETQYF
TRBV28,-,-,TRBJ1-1,TGTGCCAGCAATCCTCCAGGGTCAGGGCAGAAAACTTTCTTT,CASNPPGSGQKTFF
TRBV5-6,-,-,TRBJ2-1,TGTGCCAGCAGCTTGGGCAGGAGAAATGAGCAGTTCTTC,CASSLGRRNEQFF
TRBV9,TRBD1,few,TRBJ1-2,TGTGCCAGCAGTCCGGTTTGGACAGGGGAATATGGCTACACCTTC,CASSPVWTGEYGYTF
TRBV28,-,-,TRBJ1-2,TGTGCCAGCCATCTTACGATTCAGGAGAACTATGGCTACACCTTC,CASHLTIQENYGYTF
TRBV25-1,-,-,TRBJ1-1,TGTGCCAGCAGTCGGGCCGGAACGGCTGAAGCTTTCTTT,CASSRAGTAEAFF
TRBV10-3,-,-,TRBJ2-7,TGTGCCATCAGTGAATTAGAGTTAAAGTACGAGCAGTACTTC,CAISELELKYEQYF
TRBV7-3,-,-,TRBJ2-3,TGTGCCAGCAGCTTCGGGGCCTCCACAGATACGCAGTATTTT,CASSFGASTDTQYF
TRBV5-6,-,-,TRBJ2-3,TGTGCCAGTCAGGACAGACCAGGGTCAGATACGCAGTATTTT,CASQDRPGSDTQYF
TRBV5-1,-,-,TRBJ2-2,TGCGCCAGCAGCTTGTTGGGGACTGACACCGGGGAGCTGTTTTTT,CASSLLGTDTGELFF
TRBV30,-,-,TRBJ2-2,TGTGCCTGGAACATCTGGGGAACCATGAACACCGGGGAGCTGTTTTTT,CAWNIWGTMNTGELFF
TRBV19,-,-,TRBJ2-1,TGTGCCAGTAGTCGCTCCAGGGGAGTAGCCAATGAGCAGTTCTTC,CASSRSRGVANEQFF
TRBV7-6,TRBD1,-,TRBJ1-2,TGTGCCAGCAGCTTGGGACAGGGGGCCCATGGCTACACCTTC,CASSLGQGAHGYTF
TRBV6-1,-,-,TRBJ2-5,TGTGCCAGCAGAGAATTGGGGACCCAGTACTTC,CASRELGTQYF